The sequence of this TCR beta chain was determined in a study of a mutant IDH1 vaccine in newly diagnosed glioma (dated by TCRdb to the early 2020s). The study in broad terms: Patients were given eight vaccinations, in weeks 1, 3, 5, 7, 11, 15, 19 and 23, which matched visits V03 through V10. Prior to enrollment, standard therapy consisting of radiotherapy alone, temozolomide alone, or radiochemotherapy with temozolomide had been administered to patients, with the combination being received by most patients. Of the roughly 33 treated patients, about 60% were male and 37.5% were female, and the mean age was approximately 37 years. Peripheral blood was collected at six visits: V03 (baseline), V05, V07, V10, V12 and V13. Vaccination started 4-6 weeks after radiotherapy alone, or was given together with temozolomide cycles in the groups whose treatment included chemotherapy. For exploratory analyses, longitudinal TCRB deep sequencing was carried out in about two dozen treated patients wherever samples were available.

Read against the paper, the sample's time point label means: week 23, last vaccination. Each vaccine dose was 300 ug of a 20-mer mutant IDH1 peptide in Montanide, given subcutaneously with topical imiquimod. All donors had newly diagnosed IDH1-mutant astrocytomas of WHO grade 3 or 4 that showed loss of nuclear ATRX. The samples were drawn from NOA16, a multicentre, single-arm, open-label phase I trial in Germany that tested a mutant IDH1 peptide vaccine in humans for the first time. Genomic DNA for TCRB sequencing was extracted from EDTA blood using the DNeasy Blood and Tissue Kit. Overall results and qualifications from the work: Pseudoprogression seemed to be unrelated to changes in the top peripheral T cell clonotypes found by TCRB sequencing. The authors noted that analyses of patient blood samples could not be reproduced because of sample limitations. Selection of PBMC samples for TCRB deep sequencing was based on availability. Immune responses induced by the vaccine were seen in more than 85% of patients across multiple MHC alleles.

Preparation of the library involved the immunoSEQ multiplex PCR assay. Following the manufacturer's protocol, the hsTCRB Kit was used to amplify rearranged TCR beta chain sequences. TCRB libraries were sequenced on an Illumina MiSeq. In the paper's pipeline: The kit vendor's proprietary platform handled demultiplexing, trimming and gene mapping. The source is immuneACCESS, and TCRdb retained only in-frame sequences with V and J called. Part of the clones is not carried over; for the studies checked, unresolved V genes explain less than half of this, and the remainder is unexplained. The V and J calls and clone size come from that table; D and trimming were worked out from the DNA. Present in this sample are tens of thousands of clones, about 80% of which were seen just once. Of the sample, 5% to 6.5% falls within the top ten clones. Regarding this clone: Its binding antigen is unknown. Nothing much larger sits one base from this clone, and base qualities are not available.

This clonotype was sampled from a man aged 45 to 65 with glioma. Here the sequenced sample was PBMCs, taken from a glioma patient whose treatment included an IDH1 peptide vaccine.

CDR3 loop: CASSFSRGDNSPLHF. The sequence in DNA is TGTGCCAGCAGCTTCAGCAGGGGAGATAATTCACCCCTCCACTTT. The sequence links TRBV7-8 to TRBJ1-6; the D gene is perhaps TRBD1, on 6 matching bases. Via the germline V gene, CDR1 is SGHVS and CDR2 FQNEAQ. Inclusive of the bounding cysteine and phenylalanine, the CDR3 is 15 residues long. Only the CDR3 region is kept as DNA, spanning 45 bases read in frame from base 1. Deletion took 3 bases off V and 5 bases off J, with a span of 11 bases between the germline ends. Outside the CDR3, residues come from the reference TRBV7-8 and TRBJ1-6 proteins, so the full variable domain is: GAGVSQSPRYKVAKRGQDVALRCDPISGHVSLFWYQQALGQGPEFLTYFQNEAQLDKSGLPSDRFFAERPEGSVSTLKIQRTQQEDSAVYLCASSFSRGDNSPLHFGNGTRLTVT.